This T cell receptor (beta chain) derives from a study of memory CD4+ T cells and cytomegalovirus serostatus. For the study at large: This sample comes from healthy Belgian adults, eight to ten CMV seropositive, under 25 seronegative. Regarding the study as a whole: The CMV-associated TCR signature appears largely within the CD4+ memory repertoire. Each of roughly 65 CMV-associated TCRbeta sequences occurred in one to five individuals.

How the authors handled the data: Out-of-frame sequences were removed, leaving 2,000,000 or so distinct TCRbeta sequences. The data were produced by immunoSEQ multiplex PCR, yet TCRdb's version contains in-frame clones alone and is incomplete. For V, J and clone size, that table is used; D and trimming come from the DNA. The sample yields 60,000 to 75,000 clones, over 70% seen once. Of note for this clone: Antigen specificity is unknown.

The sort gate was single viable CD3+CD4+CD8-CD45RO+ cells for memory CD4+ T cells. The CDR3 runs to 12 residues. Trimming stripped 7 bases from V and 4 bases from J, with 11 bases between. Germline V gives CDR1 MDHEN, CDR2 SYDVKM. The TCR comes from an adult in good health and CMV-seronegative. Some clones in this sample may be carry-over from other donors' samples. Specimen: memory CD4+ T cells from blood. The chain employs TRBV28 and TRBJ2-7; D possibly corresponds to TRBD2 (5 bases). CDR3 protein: CASTQGGYEQYF. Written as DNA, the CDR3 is TGTGCCAGCACCCAAGGCGGGTACGAGCAGTACTTC.